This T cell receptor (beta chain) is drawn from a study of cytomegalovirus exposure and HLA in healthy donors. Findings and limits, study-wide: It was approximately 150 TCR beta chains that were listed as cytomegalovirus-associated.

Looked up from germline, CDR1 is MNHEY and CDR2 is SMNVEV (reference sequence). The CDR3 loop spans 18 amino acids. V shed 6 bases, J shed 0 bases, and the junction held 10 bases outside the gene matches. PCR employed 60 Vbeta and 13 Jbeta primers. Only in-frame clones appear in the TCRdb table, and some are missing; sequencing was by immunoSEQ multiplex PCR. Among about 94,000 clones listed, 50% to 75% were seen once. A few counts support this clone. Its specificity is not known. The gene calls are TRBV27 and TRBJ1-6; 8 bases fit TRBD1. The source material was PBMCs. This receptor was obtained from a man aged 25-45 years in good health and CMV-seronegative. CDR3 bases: TGTGCCAGCAGAGGACAGGGAACACCTGTCTCCTATAATTCACCCCTCCACTTT. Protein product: CASRGQGTPVSYNSPLHF.